This T cell receptor (beta chain) was captured in a study of blood T cell repertoires in COVID-19. On the study more broadly: The United States, Italy and Spain provided the acute and convalescent COVID-19 samples. PBMCs, B-cell-depleted T cells, or T cells provided the cDNA or gDNA that made up the material.

The study assigned cohorts using participant-reported clinical history. The CDR3 is 13 residues long. Germline CDR1 and CDR2: LNHDA and SQIVND (reference sequence). Between the trimmed V and J ends, which lost 4 bases and 5 bases, there was a span of 9 bases. Under the authors' procedure: Amplification of reference gene primers was used by the study to estimate nucleated cell counts. Profiling relied on immunoSEQ multiplex PCR, and the TCRdb table lists in-frame clones only, not all of them. That table is the source of V, J and clone size, and D and trimming were worked out from the DNA. This table holds around 250,000 clones, about 87% found once.

The rearrangement joins TRBV19 to TRBJ1-5; D gene unclear. The material sequenced was PBMCs or T cells enriched from blood (not recorded which). The sequence came from a woman aged 40-49 years with acute COVID-19. The CDR3 sequence: CASSTVQYQPQHF. The DNA of the CDR3 is TGTGCCAGTAGTACCGTACAATATCAGCCCCAGCATTTT.